Sequencing of this T cell receptor (beta chain) was carried out in a study of T cells in Graves' hyperthyroidism and ophthalmopathy (dated by TCRdb to the late 2010s). Study-wide context: Peripheral blood samples were taken at initial diagnosis, before any treatment was given. A discovery cohort of about a hundred patients, approximately 44 with Graves' ophthalmopathy and more than 55 with stable Graves' hyperthyroidism, was used to find distinguishing TCR V-J signatures. Prospective prediction of ophthalmopathy was tested in an independent validation cohort consisting of some 20 hyperthyroidism patients and 15 or so patients who later progressed to ophthalmopathy. The 95 to 100 discovery patients were divided at random into training and test sets in a 7:3 ratio. Thyroid tissue and blood T-cell repertoires from about 6 Graves' hyperthyroidism patients were also compared in the study. Following sampling, methimazole starting at 30 mg daily was given to hyperthyroidism patients, and high-dose intravenous methylprednisolone was given to ophthalmopathy patients. According to the paper, TCR Vbeta CDR3 sequencing was carried out on more than 120 peripheral blood samples, which came from over 40 ophthalmopathy, fewer than 80 hyperthyroidism and approximately 17 progressor patients.

This clonotype showed up many times. Its binding antigen is unknown. No much larger clone exists at a distance of one base, and base qualities are not known. Sequences MDHEN (CDR1) and SYDVKM (CDR2) are obtained from the germline V gene. A distance of 8 bases separates the germline ends of V and J, which lose 2 bases and 4 bases respectively. The CDR3 starts with the cysteine, ends with the phenylalanine, and has 13 residues. Just CDR3 DNA is preserved here, 39 bases in frame from base 1. The paper's findings and limits, for the study overall: Sample size was not statistically predetermined, and blinding of investigators to group allocation was not performed. Blood samples also contained most of the expanded thyroid clonotypes (frequency above 0.001), which suggests that blood repertoires may reflect thyroid immune responses. Ophthalmopathy was separated from stable hyperthyroidism by a 13 V-J signature model, with 87.88% sensitivity and roughly 81% specificity obtained in cross-validation and 80%/75% obtained in testing. In validation, progression to ophthalmopathy was predicted by the model with around 71% sensitivity and 72% to 80% specificity, a median of 6.5 months before onset.

Graves' hyperthyroidism was defined as stable when no progression to ophthalmopathy occurred over 18 months of follow-up. Hyperthyroidism patients were aged 18 to 65 years and newly diagnosed, with disease duration of less than 2 months. Exclusion was applied to patients with uncontrolled infections, other autoimmune diseases, pregnancy or lactation. Clinical symptoms, serum thyroxine and TRAb, thyroid ultrasound, and orbital computed tomography formed the basis for the diagnoses. PBMCs were isolated from about 10 ml of fresh peripheral blood by Ficoll-Paque density gradient centrifugation. Trizol reagent was used to extract total RNA, and RNA quality was then checked on an Agilent 2100 Bioanalyzer. TCR beta CDR3 regions were amplified from RNA transcripts. For the first round of RT-PCR on the TCR CDR3, the HTBI primer set was used together with the Qiagen OneStep RT-PCR kit. The libraries were constructed in a second round of multiplex PCR and then size-selected and purified. The libraries were sequenced on an Illumina HiSeq2000 using paired-end 100 bp reads. On the authors' methods: SOAPnuke was used to process the raw data, removing reads that contained adapters or uncalled bases, had a mean Phred below 15, or lacked an exact match to the constant primer or identifier. COPE v1.2.5 was used to merge high-quality paired reads, and clonotypes were defined as unique nucleotide sequences. MiTCR v1.1 was used to align the clonotypes against IMGT TRBV, TRBD and TRBJ reference segments. Analysis was restricted to V-J combinations with a frequency above 0.0001, which covered 98% to 99.2% of repertoires. The TCS score was defined as F50 (clonal expansion) divided by E x V (chaos), with BLOSUM62-based TCRdist calculated between CDR3 peptides within each V-J. Welch's t-statistics and random forest reduced some 510 V-J features to 13, which were used in a naive Bayes classifier (R e1071). Starting from the raw public reads, TCRdb applied fastp trimming at Q25, assembled clones with MiXCR and retained in-frame beta chains. Duplicate CDR3 protein sequences are folded into a single record with the most common DNA and genes. These V and J calls derive from TCRdb rather than the authors' analysis. The sample records around 350,000 distinct CDR3 sequences, approximately 13% of which are singletons. The leading ten clones occupy around a tenth of the sample.

The sequence derives from a woman aged 18-35 years with Graves' hyperthyroidism. The rearrangement combines TRBV28 with TRBJ1-2, with no D gene named confidently. Sequencing input: blood. The CDR3 protein sequence reads: CASSLMRGYGYTF. At the DNA level, the sequence is TGTGCCAGCAGTTTAATGCGAGGCTATGGCTACACCTTC.